Each of the 21 T cell receptor beta chains below was sequenced from the same sample in a study of blood T cells in healthy people across ages (dated by TCRdb to between 2014 and 2017). The library was obtained by 5' RACE. Sequencing was performed on an Illumina HiSeq 2500. A second PCR of about 6 to 11 cycles was run with a J-beta primer mix and a sample-barcoded 5' primer. The public reads were quality trimmed at Q25 with fastp and then assembled into clones with MiXCR by TCRdb, keeping productive beta chains. Each CDR3 protein gets just one entry, which takes the most common genes and DNA from the rows behind it. The sample table records about 1.5 million distinct CDR3 sequences; around 40% of these occur just once. Of the sample, about 3.8% falls within the top ten clones. Material: blood. The receptors here all came from a woman between 18 and 29 years old in good health.

This CDR3 reads CASSLGRRVGNTEAFF. CDR3 nucleotides: TGTGCCAGCAGCTTAGGCCGGAGGGTTGGCAACACTGAAGCTTTCTTT. The chain links TRBV7-9 to TRBJ1-1; D remains unclear. Trimming removed 1 base from V and 2 bases from J, with 14 bases in between. Germline V gene lookup returns CDR1 SEHNR and CDR2 FQNEAQ (reference sequence). The CDR3 is made up of 16 amino acids.

This clonotype was found a few times. The chain joins TRBV7-6 to TRBJ2-7; D not certain. The CDR3 contains 13 residues. Trimming pared 5 bases from V and 2 bases from J, leaving 10 bases between. Germline lookup yields CDR1 SGHVS and CDR2 FNYEAQ. The CDR3 sequence: CASSPHPAYEQYF. The CDR3 DNA reads as TGTGCCAGCAGCCCACATCCGGCCTACGAGCAGTACTTC.

This clonotype has just a few counts. This chain links TRBV20-1 with TRBJ2-7; TRBD2 is a possible D gene (5 bases). The closer fit of TRBJ2-4 to the DNA end suggests the J call may be wrong. The length of the CDR3 is 14 residues. Germline loops: CDR1 DFQATT, CDR2 SNEGSKA (reference sequence). The DNA of the CDR3 is TGCAGTGCTGGCCCCCATCGTGGAGGTGGCATTCAGTACTTC. This codes for CSAGPHRGGGIQYF.

V is TRBV5-5 and J is TRBJ2-5; D ambiguous. The DNA end is more similar to TRBJ2-7, so the J call may be wrong. Germline V gene data show CDR1 as SGHKS and CDR2 as YYEKEE (reference sequence). The CDR3 has 13 residues. CDR3 in amino acids: CASSLVISHEQYF. The DNA of the CDR3 is TGTGCCAGCAGCTTGGTCATTAGTCACGAGCAGTACTTC.

This clonotype appeared a few times. V gene TRBV12-3 or TRBV12-4 combines with J gene TRBJ2-3; possibly TRBD1 for D (6 bases). V lost 6 bases to trimming and J lost 0 bases, with 22 bases between them. CDR3 size: 18 residues. CDR3 sequence (DNA): TGTGCCAGCAGCTGGTCCCCCTTGGGGGCCCCTAGCACAGATACGCAGTATTTT. This codes for CASSWSPLGAPSTDTQYF.

The chain employs TRBV9 and TRBJ1-1; the match to TRBD1 covers 8 bases. The CDR3 is 15 amino acids. V lost 0 bases and J lost 3; bases outside the gene matches: 4. Germline loops: CDR1 SGDLS, CDR2 YYNGEE. The CDR3 spells CASSVAGTGYTEAFF. The CDR3 nucleotides read TGTGCCAGCAGCGTAGCGGGGACAGGTTACACTGAAGCTTTCTTT.

This sequence joins TRBV9 and TRBJ1-4; no definite D call. CDR1 and CDR2 from the germline V gene are SGDLS and YYNGEE. V gave up 0 bases and J gave up 7 bases, with 10 bases separating them. CDR3 length: 14 residues. CDR3 nucleotide sequence: TGTGCCAGCAGCGTAGCGCCGGTCGGTGAAAAACTGTTTTTT. Translated, it gives CASSVAPVGEKLFF.

This clonotype was counted between two and nine times. This chain links TRBV20-1 with TRBJ2-3; TRBD2 matches 10 bases. Germline V gene lookup returns CDR1 DFQATT and CDR2 SNEGSKA (reference sequence). Trimming at V came to 6 bases and at J to 0 bases, leaving 27 bases not matched to a gene. This CDR3 is 22 amino acids long. The CDR3 region has the DNA TGCAGTGCCACAGGGGGAACTAGCGGGGACCGCGATGTACTTACTAGCACAGATACGCAGTATTTT. Translated, it gives CSATGGTSGDRDVLTSTDTQYF.

The gene calls are TRBV4-3 and TRBJ1-4; D not resolved. CDR1 and CDR2 (germline): LGHNA, YSLEER. The CDR3 loop spans 14 amino acids. V lost 3 bases to trimming and J lost 8 bases, with 13 bases between them. The CDR3 region is CASSQLGIGEKLFF. CDR3 DNA sequence: TGCGCCAGCAGCCAGTTAGGAATTGGAGAAAAACTGTTTTTT.

The chain carries TRBV7-9 and TRBJ2-3; the D is unclear. The CDR3 consists of 18 residues. V lost 5 bases to trimming and J lost 0 bases, with 21 bases between them. CDR1 SEHNR and CDR2 FQNEAQ come from the germline V gene (reference sequence). CDR3 residues: CASSPKAVSYSSTDTQYF. The CDR3, as DNA: TGTGCCAGCAGCCCAAAAGCAGTTAGCTACTCTAGCACAGATACGCAGTATTTT.

This clonotype was recorded many times. The J gene is TRBJ1-4, the V gene TRBV4-3; D gene uncertain. Germline loops: CDR1 LGHNA, CDR2 YSLEER. The CDR3 length is 17 residues. The V end lost 0 bases, the J end lost 0 bases, and 11 bases lay between the germline ends. The CDR3: CASSQDRRGTTNEKLFF. The CDR3 nucleotides read TGCGCCAGCAGCCAAGATCGGCGGGGAACAACTAATGAAAAACTGTTTTTT.

The chain links TRBV6-2 or TRBV6-3 to TRBJ2-1; 9 positions agree with TRBD2. Germline-derived CDR1 and CDR2 are MNHEY and SVGEGT. V gave up 2 bases and J gave up 1 base; unmatched junction bases: 9. The CDR3 has 18 amino acids. For the CDR3, the DNA is TGTGCCAGCAGTTACCAGCGGGGGGTCCGTCCATCCTACAATGAGCAGTTCTTC. As protein: CASSYQRGVRPSYNEQFF.

This clonotype occurred a few times. V is TRBV10-3 and J is TRBJ2-7; D is unclear. The CDR3 runs 13 residues. Trimming left V 5 bases short and J 1 base short, with 9 bases between. Germline CDR1 and CDR2: ENHRY and SYGVKD. The DNA for the CDR3 is TGTGCCATCAGTTCCGGGTCTTCCTACGAGCAGTACTTC. Its protein is CAISSGSSYEQYF.

This clonotype was detected only a few times. The chain carries TRBV7-2 and TRBJ2-7, with 9 bases lining up with TRBD1. J lost 2 bases, V lost 1 base, and 3 bases had no gene match. This CDR3 has 15 amino acids. The V gene's germline CDR1 is SGHTA and CDR2 FQGNSA. In DNA, the CDR3 is TGTGCCAGCAGCTTAGTGGGACAGGGTACCTACGAGCAGTACTTC. This translates into CASSLVGQGTYEQYF.

The J gene is TRBJ2-5, the V gene TRBV15, with 8 bases identical to TRBD1. V gave up 6 bases and J gave up 1 base; unmatched junction bases: 1. The CDR3 runs 13 residues. Germline V gives CDR1 LNHNV, CDR2 YYDKDF (reference sequence). CDR3 sequence (DNA): TGTGCCACCAGGGGGACAGGCCAAGAGACCCAGTACTTC. This gives the protein CATRGTGQETQYF.

Remarks on this clonotype: One end of the junction fails to match germline, which may point to a read error. This rearrangement joins TRBV4-2 to TRBJ2-4, with D possibly being TRBD1 (5 bases). The J call is doubtful: the DNA matches TRBJ2-7 better. Germline V gives CDR1 LGHNA, CDR2 YNFKEQ. CDR3 length: 17 residues. In DNA, the CDR3 is TGTGCCAGCAGACAAGGGTCGTTAGGGGATGCGGCCTACGAGCAGTACTTC. This gives the protein CASRQGSLGDAAYEQYF.

This sequence joins TRBV9 and TRBJ2-7; D is undetermined. Germline V gene data show CDR1 as SGDLS and CDR2 as YYNGEE. This CDR3 is 15 amino acids long. Between the trimmed V and J ends, which lost 0 bases and 2 bases, there was a span of 12 bases. The CDR3 spells CASSVAAGTAYEQYF. The CDR3 region has the DNA TGTGCCAGCAGCGTAGCTGCAGGAACTGCCTACGAGCAGTACTTC. The full variable domain, completed using reference TRBV9 and TRBJ2-7, is DSGVTQTPKHLITATGQRVTLRCSPRSGDLSVYWYQQSLDQGLQFLIQYYNGEERAKGNILERFSAQQFPDLHSELNLSSLELGDSALYFCASSVAAGTAYEQYFGPGTRLTVT.

This clonotype was observed a few times. This chain links TRBV12-3 or TRBV12-4 with TRBJ2-7, with D perhaps given as TRBD1 or TRBD2 (5 bases each). The CDR3 is 15 amino acids. Trimming stripped 5 bases from V and 9 bases from J, with 23 bases between. Here the CDR3 reads CASSPPDGGLKVQYF. The CDR3 region has the DNA TGTGCCAGCAGTCCCCCCGATGGGGGATTAAAGGTGCAGTACTTC.

This clonotype has only a few counts. The chain has TRBV7-2 and TRBJ2-4, with 8 positions matching TRBD1. Germline-derived CDR1 and CDR2 are SGHTA and FQGNSA. The length of the CDR3 is 15 residues. After removal of 3 bases from V and 2 bases from J, the junction contained 3 bases not matched to a gene. The CDR3, as DNA: TGTGCCAGCAGCTTCCAGGGGGCCCCCAAAAACATTCAGTACTTC. Protein sequence: CASSFQGAPKNIQYF.

The CDR3 DNA follows: TGCAGCGTTGTCCCTTTTGTAGGGTCCAATGAAAAACTGTTTTTT. It translates to CSVVPFVGSNEKLFF. The chain links TRBV29-1 to TRBJ1-4; D unclear. The V end was cut by 4 bases, the J end by 5 bases, with 17 bases between. Germline V gene lookup returns CDR1 SQVTM and CDR2 ANQGSEA. This CDR3 contains 15 residues.

This sequence joins TRBV13 and TRBJ2-5, with 10 bases lining up with TRBD2. CDR3 length: 16 amino acids. J gave up 0 bases and V 2 bases, and 3 bases lay outside the gene matches. Germline CDR1 reads PRHDT; CDR2 reads FYEKMQ (reference sequence). Here the CDR3 reads CASSLSLAGNQETQYF. The CDR3 DNA reads TGTGCCAGCAGCTTATCACTAGCGGGGAACCAAGAGACCCAGTACTTC.